A single sample gave rise to the 19 T cell receptor beta chains below, sequenced in a study of PD-L1 blockade in urothelial cancer. Measured with immunoSEQ multiplex PCR; TCRdb has only the in-frame clones, and not every one. This sample has 95,000 to 100,000 clones, with 87% found just once. Indicated time point: pretreatment peripheral blood. This specimen was PBMCs, taken around atezolizumab (anti-PD-L1) treatment. The receptors were gathered from a man in his sixties with urothelial cancer.

CDR3 nucleotides: TGTGCCAGCAGTTTCGCAATCAGGGGCCGATCCACAGATACGCAGTATTTT. Translated, it gives CASSFAIRGRSTDTQYF. The rearrangement uses TRBV28 and TRBJ2-3, with D possibly TRBD1 on 6 matching bases. Trimming cost V 3 bases and J 2 bases, with 18 bases left between them. CDR1 is MDHEN and CDR2 is SYDVKM in the germline V gene. The CDR3 totals 17 residues.

This chain joins TRBV5-5 and TRBJ2-5, with 11 bases matching TRBD2. Trimming removed 3 bases from V and 4 bases from J; junction bases left unmatched: 8. Germline CDR1 and CDR2: SGHKS and YYEKEE (reference sequence). There are 16 residues in the CDR3. CDR3 in amino acids: CASSSTSGTWGETQYF. The CDR3 nucleotides read TGTGCCAGCAGCTCGACTAGCGGGACTTGGGGAGAGACCCAGTACTTC. The entire variable domain, with the rest obtained from reference TRBV5-5 and TRBJ2-5, is as follows: DAGVTQSPTHLIKTRGQQVTLRCSPISGHKSVSWYQQVLGQGPQFIFQYYEKEERGRGNFPDRFSARQFPNYSSELNVNALLLGDSALYLCASSSTSGTWGETQYFGPGTRLLVL.

The chain uses TRBV15 and TRBJ2-1, with 8 bases matching TRBD1. The CDR3 runs 15 residues. CDR1 LNHNV and CDR2 YYDKDF come from the germline V gene (reference sequence). The trim removed 4 bases at V and 2 bases at J, leaving 4 bases unmatched. CDR3 in amino acids: CATSTGQGAYNEQFF. The CDR3 DNA is TGTGCCACCAGCACTGGACAGGGCGCCTACAATGAGCAGTTCTTC.

The chain has TRBV5-1 and TRBJ2-6; 7 bases are shared with TRBD1. Germline V gives CDR1 SGHRS, CDR2 YFSETQ. The CDR3 totals 18 residues. V was clipped by 0 bases and J by 0 bases; unmatched bases: 6. The CDR3 DNA is TGCGCCAGCAGCTTGGAGGACAGGCCGGCCTCTGGGGCCAACGTCCTGACTTTC. Residues: CASSLEDRPASGANVLTF.

The chain joins TRBV5-1 to TRBJ2-7; D unresolved. The CDR3 sequence is 16 residues long. Germline V gene sequence: CDR1 SGHRS, CDR2 YFSETQ. Between the trimmed V and J ends, which lost 7 bases and 3 bases, there was a span of 23 bases. The CDR3 sequence is CASPRESEPDIYEQYF. For the CDR3, the DNA is TGCGCCAGCCCTAGAGAAAGTGAGCCGGATATCTACGAGCAGTACTTC.

The chain couples TRBV11-2 to TRBJ1-1, with TRBD1 as a possible D gene (5 bases). Germline CDR1 SGHAT, CDR2 FQNNGV. Trimming stripped 2 bases from V and 3 bases from J, with 13 bases between. The CDR3 is 15 residues long. The CDR3 region is CASSLWGGEHTEAFF. Written as DNA, the CDR3 is TGTGCCAGCAGCTTATGGGGCGGGGAGCACACTGAAGCTTTCTTT.

V usage is TRBV2 and J usage is TRBJ1-4; 9 bases are shared with TRBD1. The J segment lost 2 bases and the V segment lost 5 bases, leaving 6 bases of the junction unmatched. The CDR3 spans 16 residues. Germline V CDR1 and CDR2: SNHLY, FYNNEI. The DNA for the CDR3 is TGTGCCAGCAGTCGAAACGGACAGGGGACTAATGAAAAACTGTTTTTT. Translated: CASSRNGQGTNEKLFF.

In its sample, this clone was seen a few times. The gene calls are TRBV7-9 and TRBJ1-6; 10 bases match TRBD1. Germline CDR1 and CDR2: SEHNR and FQNEAQ (reference sequence). CDR3 length equals 15 residues. V dropped 5 bases and J dropped 7; count of bases not matched to a gene: 5. The CDR3 protein is CASSGRQGANSPLHF. CDR3 DNA: TGTGCCAGCAGCGGGCGACAGGGGGCGAATTCACCCCTCCACTTT.

The chain carries TRBV29-1 and TRBJ1-2, with TRBD1 as a possible D gene (5 bases). This CDR3 has 11 amino acids. The germline V gene encodes CDR1 SQVTM and CDR2 ANQGSEA. Trimming removed 6 bases at V and 4 bases at J, with 9 bases between. CDR3: CSVADSYGYTF. As DNA, the CDR3 is TGCAGCGTCGCCGACAGCTATGGCTACACCTTC.

V and J are TRBV28 and TRBJ1-6; 9 bases are a match to TRBD1. CDR3 length: 14 amino acids. Germline V gives CDR1 MDHEN, CDR2 SYDVKM. V shed 7 bases, J shed 7 bases, and the junction held 5 bases outside the gene matches. The CDR3: CASTGTGKNSPLHF. The CDR3 region has the DNA TGTGCCAGCACCGGGACAGGGAAAAATTCACCCCTCCACTTT.

V and J are TRBV11-2 and TRBJ1-2; D remains unclear. Per germline, CDR1 SGHAT and CDR2 FQNNGV. Deletions cut 7 bases from V and 3 bases from J, with 12 bases between. The CDR3 has 13 amino acids. The CDR3 DNA is TGTGCCAGCACCATAGGAGGGTACTATGGCTACACCTTC. Amino acids: CASTIGGYYGYTF. The full variable domain, rest sourced from reference TRBV11-2 and TRBJ1-2, is EAGVAQSPRYKIIEKRQSVAFWCNPISGHATLYWYQQILGQGPKLLIQFQNNGVVDDSQLPKDRFSAERLKGVDSTLKIQPAKLEDSAVYLCASTIGGYYGYTFGSGTRLTVV.

The chain links TRBV6-1 to TRBJ1-2; D is uncertain. Looked up from germline, CDR1 is MNHNS and CDR2 is SASEGT. CDR3 length equals 12 residues. Trimming took off 6 bases at V and 8 bases at J, with 13 bases between the two ends. The CDR3 here is CASRERTGGYTF. Here the CDR3 DNA reads TGTGCCAGCAGGGAACGAACGGGGGGCTACACCTTC.

This clone was counted a few times. The chain has TRBV4-1 and TRBJ2-3; 16 nucleotides agree with TRBD2. Germline V gene lookup returns CDR1 MGHRA and CDR2 YSYEKL. The trim removed 4 bases at V and 3 bases at J, leaving 4 bases unmatched. The CDR3 has 17 residues. CDR3 amino acids: CASSPGLAGGLTDTQYF. The DNA of the CDR3 is TGCGCCAGCAGCCCGGGACTAGCGGGAGGGCTAACAGATACGCAGTATTTT.

Only one count was recorded for this clone. The chain combines TRBV19 with TRBJ2-7, with 7 bases lining up with TRBD2. The CDR3 length is 14 residues. Germline trimming cut 5 bases from V and 0 bases from J; bases unmatched to any gene: 4. Germline V gene data show CDR1 as LNHDA and CDR2 as SQIVND (reference sequence). The CDR3 loop reads CASSFSGGSYEQYF. CDR3 DNA: TGTGCCAGTAGTTTCTCGGGAGGCTCCTACGAGCAGTACTTC.

For this clone: The junction shows a germline mismatch at one end, possibly a read error. This chain joins TRBV4-1 and TRBJ1-2, with D hard to call. CDR3 length equals 12 residues. The germline V gene has CDR1 MGHRA and CDR2 YSYEKL. As DNA, the CDR3 is TGCGCCAGCAGCCAAGATTTGATCCCTGCCTACTTC. This gives the protein CASSQDLIPAYF.

In its sample, this clone was seen once. The chain combines TRBV5-1 with TRBJ1-4, with D tentatively TRBD1 (5 bases). The CDR3 is 18 amino acids. V was pared by 0 bases and J by 3 bases, with 18 bases between. CDR1 and CDR2 from the germline V gene are SGHRS and YFSETQ. The CDR3 DNA is TGCGCCAGCAGCTTGGGTCTCAGGGATTCTACGGCTAATGAAAAACTGTTTTTT. Its protein product is CASSLGLRDSTANEKLFF.

The V and J genes are TRBV6-1 and TRBJ2-5; D gene uncertain. Trimming stripped 5 bases from V and 6 bases from J, with 13 bases between. Germline V gene sequence: CDR1 MNHNS, CDR2 SASEGT. The CDR3 runs to 13 residues. As DNA, the CDR3 is TGTGCCAGCAGTCCCGCCTTACAGCAGACCCAGTACTTC. Amino acid sequence: CASSPALQQTQYF.

The chain employs TRBV7-6 and TRBJ2-7; weak D call: TRBD1 (5 bases). CDR1 is SGHVS, CDR2 FNYEAQ, per germline. V was clipped by 5 bases and J by 1 base, with 12 bases between them. CDR3 length: 14 residues. The CDR3 coding sequence is TGTGCCAGCAGCACGACAGTCGATTCCTACGAGCAGTACTTC. As protein: CASSTTVDSYEQYF.

This clone occurred a few times. The V and J genes are TRBV4-1 and TRBJ1-1; perhaps TRBD1 as D (6 bases). The CDR3 is made up of 15 amino acids. V was pared by 3 bases and J by 1 base, with 12 bases between. Germline lookup yields CDR1 MGHRA and CDR2 YSYEKL. The CDR3 sequence: CASSQEMGQNTEAFF. CDR3 DNA: TGCGCCAGCAGCCAGGAAATGGGACAGAACACTGAAGCTTTCTTT.